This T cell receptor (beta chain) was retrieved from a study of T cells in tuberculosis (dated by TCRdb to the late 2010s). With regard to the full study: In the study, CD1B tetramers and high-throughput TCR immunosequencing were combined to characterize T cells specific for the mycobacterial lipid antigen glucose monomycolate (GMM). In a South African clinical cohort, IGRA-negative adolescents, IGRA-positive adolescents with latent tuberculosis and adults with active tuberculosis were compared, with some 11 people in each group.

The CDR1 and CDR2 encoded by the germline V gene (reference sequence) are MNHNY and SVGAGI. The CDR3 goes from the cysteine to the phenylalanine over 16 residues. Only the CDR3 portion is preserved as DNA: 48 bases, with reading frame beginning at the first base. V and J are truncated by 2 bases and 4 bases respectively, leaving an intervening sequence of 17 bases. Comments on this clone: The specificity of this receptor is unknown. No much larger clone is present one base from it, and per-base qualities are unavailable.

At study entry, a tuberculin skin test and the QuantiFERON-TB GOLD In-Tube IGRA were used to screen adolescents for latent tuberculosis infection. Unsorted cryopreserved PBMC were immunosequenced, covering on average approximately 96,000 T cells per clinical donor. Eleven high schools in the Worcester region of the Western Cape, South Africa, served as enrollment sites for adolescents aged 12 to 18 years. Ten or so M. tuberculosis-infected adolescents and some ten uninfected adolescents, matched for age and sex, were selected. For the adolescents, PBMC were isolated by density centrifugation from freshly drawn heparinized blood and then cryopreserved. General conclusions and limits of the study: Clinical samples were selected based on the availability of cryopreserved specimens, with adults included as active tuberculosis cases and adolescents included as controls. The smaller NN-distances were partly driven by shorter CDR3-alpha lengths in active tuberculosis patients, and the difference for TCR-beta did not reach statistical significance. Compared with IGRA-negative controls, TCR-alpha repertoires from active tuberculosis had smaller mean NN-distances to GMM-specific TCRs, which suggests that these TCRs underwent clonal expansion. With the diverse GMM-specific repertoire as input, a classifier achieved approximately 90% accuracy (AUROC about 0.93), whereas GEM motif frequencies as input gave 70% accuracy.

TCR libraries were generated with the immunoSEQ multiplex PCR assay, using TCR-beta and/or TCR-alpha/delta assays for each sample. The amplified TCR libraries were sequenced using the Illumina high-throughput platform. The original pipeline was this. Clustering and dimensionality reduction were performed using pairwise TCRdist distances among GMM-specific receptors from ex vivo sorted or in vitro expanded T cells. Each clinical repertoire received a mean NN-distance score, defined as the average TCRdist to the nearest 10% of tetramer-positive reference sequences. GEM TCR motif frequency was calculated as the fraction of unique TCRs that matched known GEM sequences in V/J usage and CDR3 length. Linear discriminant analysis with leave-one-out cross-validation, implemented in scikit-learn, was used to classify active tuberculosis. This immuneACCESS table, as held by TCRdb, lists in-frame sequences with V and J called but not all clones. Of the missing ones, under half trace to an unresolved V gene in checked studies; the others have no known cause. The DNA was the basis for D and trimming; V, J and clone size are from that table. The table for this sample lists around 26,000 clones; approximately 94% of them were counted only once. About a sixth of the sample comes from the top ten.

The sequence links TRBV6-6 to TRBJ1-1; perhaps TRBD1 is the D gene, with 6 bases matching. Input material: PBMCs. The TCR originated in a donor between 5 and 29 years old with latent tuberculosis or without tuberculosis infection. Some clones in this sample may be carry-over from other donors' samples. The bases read TGTGCCAGCAGTTACCCCGTTGGGACAACGGTCACTGAAGCTTTCTTT. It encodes CASSYPVGTTVTEAFF.